This TCR beta chain was identified during a study of siplizumab effects on memory and regulatory T cells. Study outcomes and limitations: Suppressive function of proliferating Tregs from siplizumab cultures was not confirmed.

Points on this clone: What it binds is unknown.

Only in-frame clones appear in the TCRdb table, and some are missing; sequencing was by immunoSEQ multiplex PCR. This sample has under 130,000 clones, with just over 90% found just once. There are 17 residues in the CDR3. CDR1 is LGHNA, CDR2 YSLEER, per germline. The junction had 11 bases not matched to a gene; V was cut back by 0 bases and J by 5 bases. Material for sequencing was CD4+ T cells sorted from blood. The chain uses TRBV4-3 and TRBJ1-2; 8 bases map to TRBD1. The receptor comes from a human donor in good health. CDR3 DNA: TGCGCCAGCAGCCAAGATGGTCTGACAGGGGCCCTTTATGGCTACACCTTC. It encodes CASSQDGLTGALYGYTF.